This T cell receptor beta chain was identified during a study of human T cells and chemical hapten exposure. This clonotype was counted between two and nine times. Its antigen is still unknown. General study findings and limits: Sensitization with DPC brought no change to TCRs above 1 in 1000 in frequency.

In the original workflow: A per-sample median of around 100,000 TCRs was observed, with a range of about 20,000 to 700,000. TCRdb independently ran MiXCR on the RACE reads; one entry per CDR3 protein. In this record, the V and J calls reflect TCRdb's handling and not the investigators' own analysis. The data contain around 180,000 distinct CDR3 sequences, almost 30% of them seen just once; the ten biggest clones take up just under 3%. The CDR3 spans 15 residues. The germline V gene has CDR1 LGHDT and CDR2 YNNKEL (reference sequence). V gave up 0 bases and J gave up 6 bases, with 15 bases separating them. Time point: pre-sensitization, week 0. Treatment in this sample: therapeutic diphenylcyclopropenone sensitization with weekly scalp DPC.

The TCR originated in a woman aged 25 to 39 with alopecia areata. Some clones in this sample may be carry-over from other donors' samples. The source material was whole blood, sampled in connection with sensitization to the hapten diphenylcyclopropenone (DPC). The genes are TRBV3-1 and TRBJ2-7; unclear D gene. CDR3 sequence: CASSQELGKVGEQYF. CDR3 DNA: TGTGCCAGCAGCCAAGAACTGGGAAAGGTGGGCGAGCAGTACTTC.